These 5 T cell receptor beta chains originate from one sample sequenced in a study of blood T cells in healthy people across ages. For the second PCR, which ran for roughly 6 to 12 cycles, a sample-barcoded 5' primer and a J-beta primer mix were used. TCRdb reanalysed the 5' RACE reads using MiXCR and keeps one entry per CDR3 protein. Among approximately 1,700,000 distinct CDR3 sequences, more than 35% were seen once, and the ten largest hold 20% to 25%. The sample taken for sequencing was blood. The receptors originated from a human donor in good health.

This chain's CDR3 is CSARLSPGLRVNNSPLHF. DNA of the CDR3: TGCAGTGCCAGGTTAAGCCCGGGCCTCAGGGTCAATAATTCACCCCTCCACTTT. The chain uses TRBV20-1 and TRBJ1-6; weak D call: TRBD1 (5 bases). In germline, CDR1 is DFQATT, CDR2 SNEGSKA (reference sequence). The CDR3 totals 18 residues. Trimming shortened V by 6 bases and J by 5 bases, and 26 bases separated the two germline ends.

V is TRBV20-1 and J is TRBJ2-4; 8 nucleotides line up with TRBD2. The better agreement between TRBJ2-7 and the DNA end casts doubt on the J call. This CDR3 comprises 13 residues. Germline loops: CDR1 DFQATT, CDR2 SNEGSKA (reference sequence). CDR3 sequence: CSATSGRIHEQYF. In nucleotides, the CDR3 is TGCAGTGCCACTAGCGGTAGAATCCACGAGCAGTACTTC.

This chain uses TRBV11-2 with TRBJ1-1; D not certain. Germline CDR1 SGHAT, CDR2 FQNNGV. V lost 1 base and J 8 bases, leaving 14 bases between the germline ends. This CDR3 comprises 14 residues. CDR3 in DNA: TGTGCCAGCAGCTTAGGTGGTTATAATTCCGAAGCTTTCTTT. Protein: CASSLGGYNSEAFF. The full variable domain, completed using reference TRBV11-2 and TRBJ1-1, is EAGVAQSPRYKIIEKRQSVAFWCNPISGHATLYWYQQILGQGPKLLIQFQNNGVVDDSQLPKDRFSAERLKGVDSTLKIQPAKLEDSAVYLCASSLGGYNSEAFFGQGTRLTVV.

A few counts support this clonotype. V usage is TRBV6-5 and J usage is TRBJ1-2, with D perhaps TRBD1 (6 bases). The CDR3 is made up of 17 amino acids. Germline CDR1 reads MNHEY; CDR2 reads SVGAGI. V was shortened by 7 bases and J by 6 bases, with 27 bases between the two germline ends. The CDR3: CASNYKKGGWSLHGYTF. CDR3 DNA: TGTGCCAGCAATTATAAAAAGGGGGGGTGGTCCCTTCATGGCTACACCTTC.

This clonotype appeared a few times. The CDR3 protein is CASSQRSGTVYNEQFF. The CDR3 bases are TGCGCCAGCAGCCAAAGGTCGGGGACGGTATACAATGAGCAGTTCTTC. The V gene is TRBV4-3, the J gene TRBJ2-1; D may be TRBD1 or TRBD2 (5 bases each). Germline CDR1 reads LGHNA; CDR2 reads YSLEER. V was clipped by 2 bases and J by 4 bases, with 15 bases between them. The CDR3 has 16 residues.